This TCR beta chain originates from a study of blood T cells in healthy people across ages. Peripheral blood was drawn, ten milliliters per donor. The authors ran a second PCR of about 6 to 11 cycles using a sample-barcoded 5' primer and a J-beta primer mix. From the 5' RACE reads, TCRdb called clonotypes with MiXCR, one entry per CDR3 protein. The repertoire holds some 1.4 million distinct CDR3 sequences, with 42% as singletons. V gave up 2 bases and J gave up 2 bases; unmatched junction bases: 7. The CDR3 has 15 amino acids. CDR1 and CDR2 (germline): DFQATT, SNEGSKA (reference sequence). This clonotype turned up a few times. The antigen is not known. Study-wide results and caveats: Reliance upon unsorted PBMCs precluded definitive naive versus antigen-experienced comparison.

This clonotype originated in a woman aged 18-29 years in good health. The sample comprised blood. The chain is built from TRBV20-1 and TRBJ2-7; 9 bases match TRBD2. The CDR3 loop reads CSARPLAGTTYEQYF. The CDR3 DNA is TGCAGTGCTAGACCCCTAGCGGGGACAACCTACGAGCAGTACTTC.